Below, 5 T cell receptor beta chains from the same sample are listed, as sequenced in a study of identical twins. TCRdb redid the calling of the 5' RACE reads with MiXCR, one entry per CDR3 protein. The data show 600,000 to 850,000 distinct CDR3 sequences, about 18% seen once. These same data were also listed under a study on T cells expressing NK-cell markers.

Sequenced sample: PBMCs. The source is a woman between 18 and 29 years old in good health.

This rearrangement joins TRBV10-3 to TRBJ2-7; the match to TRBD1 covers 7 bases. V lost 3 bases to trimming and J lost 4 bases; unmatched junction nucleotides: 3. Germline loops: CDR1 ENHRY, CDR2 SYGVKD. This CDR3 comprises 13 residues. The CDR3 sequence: CAISEGGGYEQYF. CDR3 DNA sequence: TGTGCCATCAGTGAAGGGGGCGGTTACGAGCAGTACTTC.

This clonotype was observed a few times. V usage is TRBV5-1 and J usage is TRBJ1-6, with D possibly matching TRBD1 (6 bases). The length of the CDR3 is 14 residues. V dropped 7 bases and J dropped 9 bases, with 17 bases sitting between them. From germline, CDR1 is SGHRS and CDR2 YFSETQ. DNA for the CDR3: TGCGCCAGCCGCTCGGGGGGGGGCGGTTCACCCCTCCACTTT. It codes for CASRSGGGGSPLHF.

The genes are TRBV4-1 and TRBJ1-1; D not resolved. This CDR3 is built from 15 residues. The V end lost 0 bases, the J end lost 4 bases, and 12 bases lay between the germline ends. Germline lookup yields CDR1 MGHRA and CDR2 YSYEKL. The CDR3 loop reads CASSQDKGGRTEAFF. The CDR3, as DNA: TGCGCCAGCAGCCAAGATAAGGGCGGTCGCACTGAAGCTTTCTTT.

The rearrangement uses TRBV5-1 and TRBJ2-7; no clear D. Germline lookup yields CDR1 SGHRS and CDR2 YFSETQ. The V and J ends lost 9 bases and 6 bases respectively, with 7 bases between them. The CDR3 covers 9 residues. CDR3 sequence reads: CANRAEQYF. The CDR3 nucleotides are TGCGCCAACCGGGCCGAGCAGTACTTC.

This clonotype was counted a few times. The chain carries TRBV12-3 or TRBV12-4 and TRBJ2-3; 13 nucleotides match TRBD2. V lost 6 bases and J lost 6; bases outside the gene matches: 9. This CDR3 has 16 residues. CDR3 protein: CASSSIGLAGADTQYF. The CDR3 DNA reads TGTGCCAGCAGCTCTATTGGACTAGCGGGAGCTGATACGCAGTATTTT.